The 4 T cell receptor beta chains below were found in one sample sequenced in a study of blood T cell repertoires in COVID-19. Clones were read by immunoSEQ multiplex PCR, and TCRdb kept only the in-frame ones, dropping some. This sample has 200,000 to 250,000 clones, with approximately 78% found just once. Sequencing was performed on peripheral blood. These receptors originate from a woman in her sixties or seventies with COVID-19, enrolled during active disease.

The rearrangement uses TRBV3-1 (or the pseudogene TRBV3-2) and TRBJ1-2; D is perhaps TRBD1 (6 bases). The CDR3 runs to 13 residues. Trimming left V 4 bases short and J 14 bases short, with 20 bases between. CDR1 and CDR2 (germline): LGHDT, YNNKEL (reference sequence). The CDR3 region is CASSPSGDKIYTF. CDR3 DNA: TGTGCCAGCAGCCCGTCCGGGGACAAGATATATACCTTC.

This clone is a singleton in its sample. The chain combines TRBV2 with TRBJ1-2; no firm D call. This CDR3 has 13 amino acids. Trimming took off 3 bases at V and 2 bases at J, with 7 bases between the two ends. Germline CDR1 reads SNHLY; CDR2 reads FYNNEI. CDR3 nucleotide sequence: TGTGCCAGCAGTGAGGGCAGAAACTATGGCTACACCTTC. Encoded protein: CASSEGRNYGYTF. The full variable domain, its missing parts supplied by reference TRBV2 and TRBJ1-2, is EPEVTQTPSHQVTQMGQEVILRCVPISNHLYFYWYRQILGQKVEFLVSFYNNEISEKSEIFDDQFSVERPDGSNFTLKIRSTKLEDSAMYFCASSEGRNYGYTFGSGTRLTVV.

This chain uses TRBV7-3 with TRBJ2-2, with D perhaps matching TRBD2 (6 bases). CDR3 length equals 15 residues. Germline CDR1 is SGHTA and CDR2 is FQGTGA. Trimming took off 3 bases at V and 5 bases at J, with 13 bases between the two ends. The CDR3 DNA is TGTGCCAGCAGCTTCGGAGGGAGCAGGACCGGGGAGCTGTTTTTT. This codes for CASSFGGSRTGELFF.

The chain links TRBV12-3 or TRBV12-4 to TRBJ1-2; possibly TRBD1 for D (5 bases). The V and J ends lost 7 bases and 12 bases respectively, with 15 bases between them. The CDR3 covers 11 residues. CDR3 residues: CASTPGGSHTF. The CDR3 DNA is TGTGCCAGCACCCCGGGGGGGTCCCACACCTTC.